The 5 T cell receptor beta chains below were found in one sample sequenced in a study of blood T cell repertoires in COVID-19. Profiled with immunoSEQ multiplex PCR; TCRdb holds only in-frame clones, not every one. This table has fewer than 65,000 clones, around 90% appearing once. Sequenced: peripheral blood. All receptors come from a woman in her sixties with active or convalescent COVID-19.

This chain connects TRBV6-6 to TRBJ2-5; 12 bases are a match to TRBD1. CDR3 size: 15 residues. The trim removed 6 bases at V and 3 bases at J, leaving 5 bases unmatched. From germline, CDR1 is MNHNY and CDR2 SVGAGI (reference sequence). The CDR3 loop is CASRSGTGGKETQYF. CDR3 nucleotide sequence: TGTGCCAGCAGGTCCGGGACAGGGGGCAAAGAGACCCAGTACTTC.

The chain joins TRBV6-1 to TRBJ1-5; D not certain. Germline CDR1 MNHNS, CDR2 SASEGT. V lost 5 bases to trimming and J lost 5 bases, with 10 bases between them. This CDR3 has 13 amino acids. This CDR3 reads CASSLPGYQPQHF. The CDR3 bases are TGTGCCAGCAGTTTACCCGGGTATCAGCCCCAGCATTTT.

A single count supports this clone. V usage is TRBV5-6 and J usage is TRBJ1-4, with 7 positions matching TRBD1. The V segment lost 5 bases and the J segment 7 bases; nucleotides outside the gene matches: 8. Germline loops: CDR1 SGHDT, CDR2 YYEEEE. The CDR3 length is 14 residues. The CDR3 reads CASRSTGRGEKLFF. As DNA, the CDR3 is TGTGCCAGCAGGTCGACAGGGCGGGGTGAAAAACTGTTTTTT.

The CDR3 spells CASSPTSYEQYF. The CDR3 DNA sequence: TGTGCCAGCTCGCCTACTTCCTACGAGCAGTACTTC. This chain uses TRBV18 with TRBJ2-7; D call uncertain. From germline, CDR1 is KGHSH and CDR2 LQKENI. Trimming stripped 6 bases from V and 1 base from J, with 7 bases between. The length of the CDR3 is 12 residues.

The chain links TRBV27 to TRBJ1-4; D not certain. CDR3 length: 12 amino acids. Germline CDR1 reads MNHEY; CDR2 reads SMNVEV (reference sequence). Trimming stripped 5 bases from V and 7 bases from J, with 8 bases between. CDR3 DNA sequence: TGTGCCAGCAGTACGGGAGGTGAAAAACTGTTTTTT. Translation: CASSTGGEKLFF.